This is a list of T cell receptor beta chains from one sample in a study of blood T cell repertoires in COVID-19. The repertoire was sequenced with immunoSEQ multiplex PCR; TCRdb's copy has only in-frame clones and lacks some. The sample contains 300,000 to 450,000 clones, 87% of which appear only once. Source material: PBMCs or T cells enriched from blood (not recorded which). The receptors shown here come from a woman in her 30s who had recovered from COVID-19. Each CDR3 is given with its conserved first and last residue. The order of the fields is D gene, V gene, clone size, J gene, CDR3 protein, CDR3 DNA. A D gene is named only where the DNA matches it firmly. Size values are once, few and many counts, or a class for expanded clones, and some rows have none.

>TRBD1|TRBV18|.|TRBJ1-1
CASSRQGKNTEAFF
TGTGCCAGCTCACGACAGGGAAAGAACACTGAAGCTTTCTTT
>TRBD2|TRBV7-6|.|TRBJ2-1
CASSLRASGGTQDQFF
TGTGCCAGCAGCTTACGCGCTAGCGGGGGCACCCAGGACCAGTTCTTC
>.|TRBV4-2|.|TRBJ2-7
CASSQEPLSSYEQYF
TGTGCCAGCAGCCAAGAACCGTTGAGCTCCTACGAGCAGTACTTC
>.|TRBV19|once|TRBJ1-2
CASTEGPGGYYGYTF
TGTGCCAGTACCGAAGGTCCCGGCGGATACTATGGCTACACCTTC
>.|TRBV5-1|.|TRBJ1-6
CASSPDLTGNSPLHF
TGCGCCAGCAGCCCCGACCTCACAGGGAATTCACCCCTCCACTTT
>TRBD2|TRBV3-1/TRBV3-2|.|TRBJ2-1
CASSRGMTSGGNEQFF
TGTGCCAGCAGCAGGGGTATGACTAGCGGGGGAAATGAGCAGTTCTTC
>TRBD1|TRBV7-9|.|TRBJ1-3
CASSPGTASGNTIYF
TGTGCCAGCAGCCCCGGGACAGCCTCTGGAAACACCATATATTTT
>.|TRBV10-3|.|TRBJ1-5
CAISEKVGPSQPQHF
TGTGCCATCAGTGAGAAGGTGGGGCCTAGTCAGCCCCAGCATTTT
>.|TRBV6-6|.|TRBJ2-7
CASSYSRPGYEQYF
TGTGCCAGCAGTTACTCTAGGCCGGGGTACGAGCAGTACTTC
>.|TRBV5-4|.|TRBJ1-1
CASSLEVGRNTEAFF
TGTGCCAGCAGCTTGGAGGTAGGGAGGAACACTGAAGCTTTCTTT
>.|TRBV9|few|TRBJ1-1
CASSPHPRAGEAFF
TGTGCCAGCAGCCCCCATCCGCGTGCTGGTGAAGCTTTCTTT
>.|TRBV7-2|.|TRBJ1-5
CASSLDLWEDQPQHF
TGTGCCAGCAGCTTAGACCTTTGGGAGGACCAGCCCCAGCATTTT
>.|TRBV11-2|.|TRBJ2-3
CASSPIRSEPADTQYF
TGTGCCAGCAGCCCAATCCGCTCAGAACCCGCAGATACGCAGTATTTT
>TRBD1|TRBV24-1|few|TRBJ2-2
CATSDLHSGQGGNTGELFF
TGTGCCACCAGTGACCTACACTCAGGACAGGGGGGGAACACCGGGGAGCTGTTTTTT
>.|TRBV14|.|TRBJ2-6
CASSQGSLSGANVLTF
TGTGCCAGCAGCCAGGGGAGTTTATCTGGGGCCAACGTCCTGACTTTC
>.|TRBV6-1|.|TRBJ1-3
CASSEALKTGTGNTIYF
TGTGCCAGCAGTGAAGCCCTCAAAACGGGAACTGGAAACACCATATATTTT
>.|TRBV7-9|.|TRBJ2-7
CASRRGAAVEQYF
TGTGCCAGCAGAAGAGGTGCGGCGGTTGAGCAGTACTTC
>TRBD1|TRBV28|.|TRBJ1-6
CASSLIQGNSPLHF
TGTGCCAGCAGTTTAATACAGGGGAATTCACCCCTCCACTTT
>.|TRBV6-1|.|TRBJ2-1
CASSEPGNEQFF
TGTGCCAGCAGTGAGCCCGGGAACGAGCAGTTCTTC
>.|TRBV7-8|.|TRBJ2-1
CASSLASGPLRNEQFF
TGTGCCAGCAGCTTAGCGTCTGGGCCCCTCCGGAATGAGCAGTTCTTC
>.|TRBV6-4|few|TRBJ1-6
CASSERAYNSPLHF
TGTGCCAGCAGTGAGAGGGCCTATAATTCACCCCTCCACTTT
>TRBD2|TRBV10-3|.|TRBJ2-3
CAIRVSGGPSTDTQYF
TGTGCCATCAGAGTTAGCGGGGGCCCAAGCACAGATACGCAGTATTTT
>.|TRBV6-4|.|TRBJ2-1
CASSDDSRNEQFF
TGTGCCAGCAGTGACGACAGCCGCAATGAGCAGTTCTTC
>.|TRBV7-9|.|TRBJ2-1
CASSPDSYNEQFF
TGTGCCAGCAGCCCAGACAGCTACAATGAGCAGTTCTTC
>.|TRBV19|.|TRBJ1-5
CASSSQDNQPQHF
TGTGCCAGTAGTAGCCAGGACAATCAGCCCCAGCATTTT
>TRBD1|TRBV5-4|.|TRBJ2-7
CASSMGQGRYEQYF
TGTGCCAGCAGCATGGGACAGGGGAGATACGAGCAGTACTTC
>.|TRBV12-3/TRBV12-4|.|TRBJ1-2
CASSQTTYGYTF
TGTGCCAGCAGTCAAACTACCTATGGCTACACCTTC
>.|TRBV29-1|.|TRBJ1-3
CSVDGGSSGNTIYF
TGCAGCGTTGATGGCGGGAGCTCTGGAAACACCATATATTTT
>TRBD1|TRBV10-3|.|TRBJ2-7
CAIRGGDRVYEQYF
TGTGCCATCAGGGGGGGGGACAGGGTCTACGAGCAGTACTTC
>.|TRBV10-3|.|TRBJ2-7
CAISEFETAAYEQYF
TGTGCCATCAGTGAATTCGAGACAGCCGCCTACGAGCAGTACTTC
>TRBD1|TRBV5-6|once|TRBJ1-1
CASSLRQGNSEAFF
TGTGCCAGCAGCTTGAGACAGGGTAACTCTGAAGCTTTCTTT
>.|TRBV9|.|TRBJ2-3
CASSSSRLEADTQYF
TGTGCCAGCAGCTCCTCCAGGCTGGAGGCAGATACGCAGTATTTT
>.|TRBV6-1|.|TRBJ1-5
CASSETGPQHF
TGTGCCAGCAGTGAAACGGGGCCCCAGCATTTT
>.|TRBV5-1|.|TRBJ2-1
CASAGQVEQFF
TGCGCCAGCGCGGGGCAGGTTGAGCAGTTCTTC
>.|TRBV11-2|.|TRBJ1-6
CASSLGGYGINSPLHF
TGTGCCAGCAGCTTAGGTGGATACGGGATTAATTCACCCCTCCACTTT
>TRBD2|TRBV13|.|TRBJ2-3
CASSTGAGGPTDTQYF
TGTGCCAGCAGCACGGGAGCGGGGGGGCCCACAGATACGCAGTATTTT
>TRBD1|TRBV18|.|TRBJ1-1
CASSFTGQGNPNTEAFF
TGTGCCAGCTCATTCACAGGACAGGGGAATCCGAACACTGAAGCTTTCTTT
>TRBD2|TRBV4-2|.|TRBJ2-5
CASSQVTSGGPEQETQYF
TGTGCCAGCAGCCAAGTCACTAGCGGGGGGCCAGAACAAGAGACCCAGTACTTC
>TRBD1|TRBV7-6|.|TRBJ2-1
CASSLRDRDYNEQFF
TGTGCCAGCAGCTTAAGGGACAGAGACTACAATGAGCAGTTCTTC
>TRBD2|TRBV5-6|.|TRBJ2-7
CASSGTSGGNYEQYF
TGTGCCAGCAGCGGGACTAGCGGGGGAAACTACGAGCAGTACTTC
>.|TRBV2|.|TRBJ1-1
CASREGLRASNTEAFF
TGTGCCAGCAGGGAGGGGCTGAGGGCCTCGAACACTGAAGCTTTCTTT
>TRBD2|TRBV7-6|.|TRBJ2-5
CASSLDPGTSQSAQYF
TGTGCCAGCAGCTTAGACCCCGGGACTAGTCAATCGGCCCAGTACTTC
>TRBD1|TRBV18|.|TRBJ2-2
CASSPTGMRFGELFF
TGTGCCAGCTCACCGACAGGGATGCGGTTCGGGGAGCTGTTTTTT
>.|TRBV19|.|TRBJ2-1
CASSTTGRKSYNEQFF
TGTGCCAGTAGTACGACAGGGAGGAAGTCCTACAATGAGCAGTTCTTC
>.|TRBV4-1|few|TRBJ1-1
CASSQDQAAGEAFF
TGCGCCAGCAGCCAAGATCAGGCGGCAGGGGAAGCTTTCTTT
>.|TRBV19|once|TRBJ1-1
CASSRGVNTEAFF
TGTGCCAGCTCCCGTGGAGTGAACACTGAAGCTTTCTTT
>TRBD2|TRBV27|.|TRBJ2-7
CASSPTAPLSGGDIYEQYF
TGTGCCAGCAGTCCTACGGCACCCCTTAGCGGGGGGGACATCTACGAGCAGTACTTC